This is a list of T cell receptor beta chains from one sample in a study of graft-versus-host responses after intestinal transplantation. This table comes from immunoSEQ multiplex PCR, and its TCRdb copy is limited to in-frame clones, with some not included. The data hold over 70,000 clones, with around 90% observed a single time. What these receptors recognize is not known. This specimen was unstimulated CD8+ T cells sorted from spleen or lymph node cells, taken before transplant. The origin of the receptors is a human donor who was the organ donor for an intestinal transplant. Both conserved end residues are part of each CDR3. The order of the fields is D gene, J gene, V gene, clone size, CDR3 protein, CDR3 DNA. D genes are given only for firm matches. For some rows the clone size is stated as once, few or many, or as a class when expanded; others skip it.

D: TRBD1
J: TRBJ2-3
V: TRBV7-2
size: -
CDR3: CASSLSGQGWDTQYF
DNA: TGTGCCAGCAGCTTATCAGGACAGGGATGGGATACGCAGTATTTT

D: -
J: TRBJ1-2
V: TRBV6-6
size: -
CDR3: CASSSGQGFSYGYTF
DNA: TGTGCCAGCAGTTCGGGGCAGGGGTTCAGCTATGGCTACACCTTC

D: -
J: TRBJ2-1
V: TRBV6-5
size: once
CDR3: CASSGFGQYNEQFF
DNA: TGTGCCAGCAGTGGATTCGGACAGTACAACGAGCAGTTCTTC

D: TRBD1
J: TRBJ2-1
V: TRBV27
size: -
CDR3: CASSFGTAYNEQFF
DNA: TGTGCCAGCAGTTTCGGGACAGCCTACAATGAGCAGTTCTTC

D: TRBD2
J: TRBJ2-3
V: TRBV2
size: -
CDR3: CASSEYLAGGHASTDTQYF
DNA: TGTGCCAGCAGTGAATATCTAGCGGGGGGGCACGCTAGCACAGATACGCAGTATTTT

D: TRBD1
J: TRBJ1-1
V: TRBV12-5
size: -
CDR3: CASGYGQGEAFF
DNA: TGTGCTAGTGGTTACGGACAGGGGGAGGCTTTCTTT

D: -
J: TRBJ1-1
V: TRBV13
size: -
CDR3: CASSLVNSGPNTEAFF
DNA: TGTGCCAGCAGCTTAGTGAACAGCGGCCCGAACACTGAAGCTTTCTTT

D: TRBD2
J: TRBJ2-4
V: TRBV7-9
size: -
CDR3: CASSPLASGGANIQYF
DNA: TGTGCCAGCAGCCCCCTGGCTAGCGGGGGGGCTAACATTCAGTACTTC

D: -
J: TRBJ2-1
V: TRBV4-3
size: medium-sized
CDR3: CASSQVLQGSYNEQFF
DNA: TGCGCCAGCAGCCAAGTTTTACAGGGAAGCTACAATGAGCAGTTCTTC

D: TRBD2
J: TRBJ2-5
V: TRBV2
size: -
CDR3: CASRSSGGPDYAKETQYF
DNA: TGTGCCAGCAGGTCTAGCGGGGGGCCCGACTATGCTAAAGAGACCCAGTACTTC

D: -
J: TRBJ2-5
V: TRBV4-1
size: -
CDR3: CASSQASGGTYQETQYF
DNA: TGCGCCAGCAGCCAAGCGTCAGGAGGGACTTACCAAGAGACCCAGTACTTC

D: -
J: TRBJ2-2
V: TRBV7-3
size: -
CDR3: CASSLTEGETGELFF
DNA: TGTGCCAGCAGCTTAACAGAGGGAGAGACCGGGGAGCTGTTTTTT

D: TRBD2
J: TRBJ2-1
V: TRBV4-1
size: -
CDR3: CASSQELASYNEQFF
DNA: TGCGCCAGCAGCCAAGAACTAGCGTCCTACAATGAGCAGTTCTTC

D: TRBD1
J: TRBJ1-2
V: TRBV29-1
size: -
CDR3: CSVEDTGQVGFTF
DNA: TGCAGCGTTGAAGATACGGGACAGGTTGGCTTCACCTTC

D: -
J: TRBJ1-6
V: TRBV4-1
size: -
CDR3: CASSQEWGGGSYNSPLHF
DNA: TGCGCCAGCAGCCAAGAGTGGGGTGGAGGCTCCTATAATTCACCCCTCCACTTT

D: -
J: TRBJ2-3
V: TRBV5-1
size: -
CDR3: CASSLMGGQTDTQYF
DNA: TGCGCCAGCAGCTTGATGGGGGGGCAGACAGATACGCAGTATTTT

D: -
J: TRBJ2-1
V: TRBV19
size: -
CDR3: CASSVGHYNEQFF
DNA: TGTGCCAGTAGTGTGGGACATTACAATGAGCAGTTCTTC

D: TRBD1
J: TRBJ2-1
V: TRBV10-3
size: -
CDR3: CAIGQGVNEQFF
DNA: TGTGCCATAGGACAGGGCGTGAATGAGCAGTTCTTC

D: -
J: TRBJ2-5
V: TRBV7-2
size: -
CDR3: CASSLEAGGIQETQYF
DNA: TGTGCCAGCAGCTTAGAAGCAGGGGGGATACAAGAGACCCAGTACTTC

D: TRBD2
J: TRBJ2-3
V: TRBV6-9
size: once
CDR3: CASHSGGFTDTQYF
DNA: TGTGCCAGTCATAGCGGGGGGTTTACAGATACGCAGTATTTT